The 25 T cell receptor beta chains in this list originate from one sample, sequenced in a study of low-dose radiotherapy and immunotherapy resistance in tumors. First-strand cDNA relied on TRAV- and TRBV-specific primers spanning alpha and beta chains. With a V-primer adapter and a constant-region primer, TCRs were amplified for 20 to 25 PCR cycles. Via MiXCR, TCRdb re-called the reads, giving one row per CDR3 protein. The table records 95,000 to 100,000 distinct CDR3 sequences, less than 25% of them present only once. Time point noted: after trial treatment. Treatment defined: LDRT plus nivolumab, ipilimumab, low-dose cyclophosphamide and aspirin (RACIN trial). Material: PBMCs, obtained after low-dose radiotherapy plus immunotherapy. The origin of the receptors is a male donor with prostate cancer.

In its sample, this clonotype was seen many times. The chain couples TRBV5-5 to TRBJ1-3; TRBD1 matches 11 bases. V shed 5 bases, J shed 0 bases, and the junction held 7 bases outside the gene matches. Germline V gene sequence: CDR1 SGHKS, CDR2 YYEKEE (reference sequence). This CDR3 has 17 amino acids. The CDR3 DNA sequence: TGTGCCAGCAGACCAGGGACAGGGGGACTCTCTGGAAACACCATATATTTT. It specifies CASRPGTGGLSGNTIYF. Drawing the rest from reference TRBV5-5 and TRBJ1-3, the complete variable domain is DAGVTQSPTHLIKTRGQQVTLRCSPISGHKSVSWYQQVLGQGPQFIFQYYEKEERGRGNFPDRFSARQFPNYSSELNVNALLLGDSALYLCASRPGTGGLSGNTIYFGEGSWLTVV.

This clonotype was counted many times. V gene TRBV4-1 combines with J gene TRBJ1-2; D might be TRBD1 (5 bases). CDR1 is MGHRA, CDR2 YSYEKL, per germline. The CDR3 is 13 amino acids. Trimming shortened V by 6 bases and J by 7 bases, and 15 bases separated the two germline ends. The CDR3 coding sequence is TGCGCCAGCAGGGGCCCGGGAAGGGGTGGCTACACCTTC. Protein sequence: CASRGPGRGGYTF.

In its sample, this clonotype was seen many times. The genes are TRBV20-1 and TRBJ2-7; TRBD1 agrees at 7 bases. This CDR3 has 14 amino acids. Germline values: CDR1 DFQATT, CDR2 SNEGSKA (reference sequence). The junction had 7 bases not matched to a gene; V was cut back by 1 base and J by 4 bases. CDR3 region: CSARGGTVGYEQYF. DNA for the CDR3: TGCAGTGCTAGAGGGGGGACAGTGGGGTACGAGCAGTACTTC.

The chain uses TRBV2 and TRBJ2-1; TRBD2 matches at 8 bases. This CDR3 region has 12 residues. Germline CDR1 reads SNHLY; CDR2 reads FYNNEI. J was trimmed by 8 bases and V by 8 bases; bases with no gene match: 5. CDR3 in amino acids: CASSKAGDEQFF. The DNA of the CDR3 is TGTGCCAGCTCTAAAGCGGGGGATGAGCAGTTCTTC.

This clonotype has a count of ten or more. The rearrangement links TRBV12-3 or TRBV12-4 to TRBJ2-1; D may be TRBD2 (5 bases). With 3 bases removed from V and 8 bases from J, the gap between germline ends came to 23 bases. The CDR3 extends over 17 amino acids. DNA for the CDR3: TGTGCCAGCAGTTTGCCCGGAGGATACGGTATTAGGGATGAGCAGTTCTTC. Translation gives CASSLPGGYGIRDEQFF.

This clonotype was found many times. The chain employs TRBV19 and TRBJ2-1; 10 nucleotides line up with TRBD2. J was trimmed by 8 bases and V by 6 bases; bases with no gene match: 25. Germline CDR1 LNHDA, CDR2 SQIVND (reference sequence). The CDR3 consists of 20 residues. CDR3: CASRNSRGASSGGQVYEQFF. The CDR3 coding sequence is TGTGCCAGTAGGAACTCCCGGGGGGCGTCTAGCGGGGGCCAGGTGTATGAGCAGTTCTTC.

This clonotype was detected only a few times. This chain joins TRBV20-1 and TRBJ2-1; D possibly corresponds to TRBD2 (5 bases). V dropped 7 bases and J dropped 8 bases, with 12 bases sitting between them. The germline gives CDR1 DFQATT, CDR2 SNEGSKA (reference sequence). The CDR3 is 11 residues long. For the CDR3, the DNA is TGCAGTGTATTGATTAGCGATGAGCAGTTCTTC. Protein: CSVLISDEQFF.

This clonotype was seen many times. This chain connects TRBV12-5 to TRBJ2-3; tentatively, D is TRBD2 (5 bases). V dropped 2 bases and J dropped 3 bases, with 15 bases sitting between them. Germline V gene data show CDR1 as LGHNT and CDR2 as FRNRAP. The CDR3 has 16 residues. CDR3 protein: CASGLSGGLATDTQYF. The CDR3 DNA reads TGTGCTAGTGGTTTGAGTGGTGGCCTAGCAACAGATACGCAGTATTTT.

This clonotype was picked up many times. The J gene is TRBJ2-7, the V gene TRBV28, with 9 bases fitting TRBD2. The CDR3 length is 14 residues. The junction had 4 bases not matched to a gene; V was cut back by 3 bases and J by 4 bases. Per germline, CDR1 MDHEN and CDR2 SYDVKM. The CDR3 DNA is TGTGCCAGCAGTTTTGGTAGCGGGAGATACGAGCAGTACTTC. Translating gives CASSFGSGRYEQYF.

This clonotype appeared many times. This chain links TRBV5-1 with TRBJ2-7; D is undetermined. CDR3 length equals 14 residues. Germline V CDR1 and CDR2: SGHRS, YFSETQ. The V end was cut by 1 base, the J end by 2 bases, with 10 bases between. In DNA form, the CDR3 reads TGCGCCAGCAGCTTGAATTCAAACCCCTACGAGCAGTACTTC. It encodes CASSLNSNPYEQYF.

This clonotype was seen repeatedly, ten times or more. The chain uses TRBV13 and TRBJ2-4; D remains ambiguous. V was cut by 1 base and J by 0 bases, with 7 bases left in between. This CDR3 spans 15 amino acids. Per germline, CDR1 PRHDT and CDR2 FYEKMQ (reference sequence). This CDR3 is CASSLDGLAKNIQYF. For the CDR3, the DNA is TGTGCCAGCAGCTTAGACGGCCTAGCCAAAAACATTCAGTACTTC.

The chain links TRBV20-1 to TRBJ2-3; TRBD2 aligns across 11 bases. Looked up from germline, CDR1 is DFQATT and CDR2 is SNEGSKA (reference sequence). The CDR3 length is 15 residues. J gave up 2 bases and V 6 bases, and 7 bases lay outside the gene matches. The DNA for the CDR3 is TGCAGTGCGGATGGGACTAGCGGACACACAGATACGCAGTATTTT. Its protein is CSADGTSGHTDTQYF.

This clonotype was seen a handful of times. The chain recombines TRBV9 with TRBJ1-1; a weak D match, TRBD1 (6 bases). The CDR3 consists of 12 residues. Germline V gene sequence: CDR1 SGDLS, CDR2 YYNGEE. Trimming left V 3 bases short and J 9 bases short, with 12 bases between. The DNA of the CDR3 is TGTGCCAGCAGCGGGGACACCAGCCAAGCTTTCTTT. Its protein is CASSGDTSQAFF.

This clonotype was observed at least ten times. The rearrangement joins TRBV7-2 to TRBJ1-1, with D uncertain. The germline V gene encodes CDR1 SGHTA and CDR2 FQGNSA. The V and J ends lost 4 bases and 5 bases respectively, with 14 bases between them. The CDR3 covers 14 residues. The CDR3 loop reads CASSSQSGRTEAFF. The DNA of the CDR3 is TGTGCCAGCAGCTCGCAGTCAGGAAGAACTGAAGCTTTCTTT.

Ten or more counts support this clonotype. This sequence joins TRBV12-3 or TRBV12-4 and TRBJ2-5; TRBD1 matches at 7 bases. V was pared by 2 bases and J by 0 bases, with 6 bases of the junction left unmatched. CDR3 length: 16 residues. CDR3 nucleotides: TGTGCCAGCAGTTTACTCCCGACAGGGAACCAAGAGACCCAGTACTTC. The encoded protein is CASSLLPTGNQETQYF.

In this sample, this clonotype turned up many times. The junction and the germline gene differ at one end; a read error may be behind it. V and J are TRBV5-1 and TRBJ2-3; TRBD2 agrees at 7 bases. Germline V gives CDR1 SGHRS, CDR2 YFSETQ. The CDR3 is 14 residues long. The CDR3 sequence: CASSFGGGADTQYF. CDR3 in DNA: TGTGCCAGCAGTTTCGGCGGGGGAGCAGATACGCAGTATTTT.

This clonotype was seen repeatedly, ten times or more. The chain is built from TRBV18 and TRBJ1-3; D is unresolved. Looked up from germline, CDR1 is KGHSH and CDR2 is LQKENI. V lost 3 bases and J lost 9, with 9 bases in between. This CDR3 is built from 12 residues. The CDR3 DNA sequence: TGTGCCAGCTCACCGCAGCAAGCCACCATATATTTT. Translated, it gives CASSPQQATIYF.

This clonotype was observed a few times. In nucleotides, the CDR3 is TGCAGCGTTGAAGGGCCGGCAGGGAGTCAGCCCCAGCATTTT. Amino acid sequence: CSVEGPAGSQPQHF. The chain employs TRBV29-1 and TRBJ1-5; tentatively, D is TRBD1 (5 bases). Per the germline V gene, CDR1 is SQVTM and CDR2 is ANQGSEA. V gave up 1 base and J gave up 6 bases, with 13 bases separating them. The CDR3 runs 14 residues.

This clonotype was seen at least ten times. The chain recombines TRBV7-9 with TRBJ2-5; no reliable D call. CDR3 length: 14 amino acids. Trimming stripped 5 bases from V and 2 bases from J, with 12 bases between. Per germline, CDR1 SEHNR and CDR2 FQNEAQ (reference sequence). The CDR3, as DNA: TGTGCCAGCAGCCGTCGGGTGCTTCAAGAGACCCAGTACTTC. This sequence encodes CASSRRVLQETQYF. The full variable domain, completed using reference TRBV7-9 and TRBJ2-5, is DTGVSQNPRHKITKRGQNVTFRCDPISEHNRLYWYRQTLGQGPEFLTYFQNEAQLEKSRLLSDRFSAERPKGSFSTLEIQRTEQGDSAMYLCASSRRVLQETQYFGPGTRLLVL.

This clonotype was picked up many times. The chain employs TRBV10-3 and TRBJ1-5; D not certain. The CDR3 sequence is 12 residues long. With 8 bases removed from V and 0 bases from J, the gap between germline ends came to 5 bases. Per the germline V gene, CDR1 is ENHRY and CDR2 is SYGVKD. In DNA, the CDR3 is TGTGCCATCTCGGATAGCAATCAGCCCCAGCATTTT. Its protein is CAISDSNQPQHF.

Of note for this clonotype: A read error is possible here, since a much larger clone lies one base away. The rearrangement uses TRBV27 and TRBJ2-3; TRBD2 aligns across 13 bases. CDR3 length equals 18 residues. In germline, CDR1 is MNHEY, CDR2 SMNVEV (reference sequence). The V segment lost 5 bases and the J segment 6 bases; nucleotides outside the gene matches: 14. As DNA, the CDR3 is TGTGCCAGCAGTGCCCTGACTAGCGGGGGGATACAGTGGGATACGCAGTATTTT. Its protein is CASSALTSGGIQWDTQYF.

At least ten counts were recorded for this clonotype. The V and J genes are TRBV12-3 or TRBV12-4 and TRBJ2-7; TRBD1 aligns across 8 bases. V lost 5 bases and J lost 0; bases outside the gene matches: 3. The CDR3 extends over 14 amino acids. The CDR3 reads CASSLTGGSYEQYF. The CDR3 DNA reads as TGTGCCAGCAGTCTAACAGGGGGCTCCTACGAGCAGTACTTC.

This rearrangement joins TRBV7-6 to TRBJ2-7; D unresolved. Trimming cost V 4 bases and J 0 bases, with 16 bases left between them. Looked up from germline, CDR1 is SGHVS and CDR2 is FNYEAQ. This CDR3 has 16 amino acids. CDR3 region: CASSSRLTALSYEQYF. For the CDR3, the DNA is TGTGCCAGCAGCTCCAGGTTAACCGCCCTCTCCTACGAGCAGTACTTC.

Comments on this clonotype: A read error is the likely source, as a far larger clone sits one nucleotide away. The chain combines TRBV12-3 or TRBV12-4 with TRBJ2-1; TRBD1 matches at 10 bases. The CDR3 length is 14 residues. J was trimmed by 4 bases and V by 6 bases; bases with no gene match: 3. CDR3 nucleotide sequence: TGTGCCAGCAGGCCGGGACAGGGGTACAATGAGCAGTTCTTC. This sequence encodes CASRPGQGYNEQFF.

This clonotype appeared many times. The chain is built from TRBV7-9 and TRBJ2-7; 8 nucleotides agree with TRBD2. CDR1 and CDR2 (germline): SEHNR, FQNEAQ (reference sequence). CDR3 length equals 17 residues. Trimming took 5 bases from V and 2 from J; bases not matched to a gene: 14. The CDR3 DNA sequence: TGTGCCAGCAGCGCCCCGGCGGCGCGGGGGGCACCCTACGAGCAGTACTTC. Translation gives CASSAPAARGAPYEQYF. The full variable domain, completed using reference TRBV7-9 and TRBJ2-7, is DTGVSQNPRHKITKRGQNVTFRCDPISEHNRLYWYRQTLGQGPEFLTYFQNEAQLEKSRLLSDRFSAERPKGSFSTLEIQRTEQGDSAMYLCASSAPAARGAPYEQYFGPGTRLTVT.